The present T cell receptor (beta chain) was sequenced within a study of PD-1 blockade in classical Hodgkin lymphoma. TCRdb keeps only in-frame clones here, not all; method: immunoSEQ multiplex PCR. The top ten clones hold approximately 0.2% of a sample with about 35,000 clones, around 89% of them seen once. The time point: newly diagnosed, previously untreated cHL patient sample. Purified CD4+ T cells were obtained from thawed PBMCs through magnetic negative selection. The CDR3 has 15 amino acids. CDR1 is SNHLY, CDR2 FYNNEI, per germline. Germline trimming cut 4 bases from V and 6 bases from J; bases unmatched to any gene: 9.

The chain uses TRBV2 and TRBJ2-1; 7 nucleotides match TRBD2. What was sequenced was CD4+ T cells from blood. This receptor was obtained from a human donor with classical Hodgkin lymphoma. CDR3 in DNA: TGTGCCAGCAGTGCGGGACTACCGACGATCAATGAGCAGTTCTTC. Translation gives CASSAGLPTINEQFF.